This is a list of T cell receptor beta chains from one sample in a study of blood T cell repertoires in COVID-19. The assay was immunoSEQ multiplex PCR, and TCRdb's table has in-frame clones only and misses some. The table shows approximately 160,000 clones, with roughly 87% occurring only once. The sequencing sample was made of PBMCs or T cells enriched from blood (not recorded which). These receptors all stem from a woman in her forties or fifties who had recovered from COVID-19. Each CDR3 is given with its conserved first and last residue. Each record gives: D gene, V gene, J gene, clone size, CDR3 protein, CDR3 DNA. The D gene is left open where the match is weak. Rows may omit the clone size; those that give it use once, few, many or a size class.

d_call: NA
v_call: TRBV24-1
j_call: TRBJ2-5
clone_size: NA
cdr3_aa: CATSDFLGQGFYSVGETQYF
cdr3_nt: TGTGCCACCAGTGATTTCTTAGGGCAGGGGTTTTATTCGGTCGGAGAGACCCAGTACTTC

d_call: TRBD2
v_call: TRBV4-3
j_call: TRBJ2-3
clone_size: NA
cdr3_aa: CASSLLAGGGDTQYF
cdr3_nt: TGCGCCAGCAGCCTACTTGCGGGAGGTGGAGATACGCAGTATTTT

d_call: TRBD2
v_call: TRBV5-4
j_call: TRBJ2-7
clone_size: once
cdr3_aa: CAGGLAGSPEQYF
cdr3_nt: TGTGCCGGAGGCCTAGCGGGATCCCCCGAGCAGTACTTC

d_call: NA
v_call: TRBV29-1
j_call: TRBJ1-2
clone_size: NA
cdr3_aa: CSVEYSNYGYTF
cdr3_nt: TGCAGCGTTGAGTACAGTAACTATGGCTACACCTTC

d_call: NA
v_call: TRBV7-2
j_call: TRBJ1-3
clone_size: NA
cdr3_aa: CASSSWGGSGNTIYF
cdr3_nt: TGTGCCAGCAGCTCCTGGGGGGGGTCCGGAAACACCATATATTTT

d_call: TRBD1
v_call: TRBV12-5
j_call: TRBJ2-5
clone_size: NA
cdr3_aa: CASGNGTGGPIQYF
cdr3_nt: TGTGCTAGTGGTAACGGGACAGGGGGCCCGATCCAGTACTTC

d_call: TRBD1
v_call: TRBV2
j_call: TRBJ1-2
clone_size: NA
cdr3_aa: CASRPSGQGMYGYTF
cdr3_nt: TGTGCCAGCAGACCCTCGGGACAGGGGATGTATGGCTACACCTTC

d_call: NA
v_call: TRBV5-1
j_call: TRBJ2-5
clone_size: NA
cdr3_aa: CASSLTQGAQYF
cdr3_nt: TGCGCCAGCAGCTTGACCCAAGGGGCCCAGTACTTC

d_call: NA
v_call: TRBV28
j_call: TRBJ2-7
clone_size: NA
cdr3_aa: CASTPGGALSYEQYF
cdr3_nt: TGTGCCAGCACCCCAGGTGGGGCCCTCTCCTACGAGCAGTACTTC

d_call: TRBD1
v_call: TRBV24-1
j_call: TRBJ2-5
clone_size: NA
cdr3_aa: CATSEAGQGQETQYF
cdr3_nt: TGTGCCACCAGTGAGGCTGGACAGGGGCAAGAGACCCAGTACTTC

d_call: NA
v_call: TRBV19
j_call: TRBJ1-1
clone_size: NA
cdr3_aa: CASTQAGWGTEAFF
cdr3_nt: TGTGCCAGTACCCAGGCGGGGTGGGGCACTGAAGCTTTCTTT

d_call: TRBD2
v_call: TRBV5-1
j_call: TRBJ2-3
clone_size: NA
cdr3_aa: CASSLVSGSVRTDTQYF
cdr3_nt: TGCGCCAGCAGCTTGGTTAGCGGGAGCGTGCGCACAGATACGCAGTATTTT

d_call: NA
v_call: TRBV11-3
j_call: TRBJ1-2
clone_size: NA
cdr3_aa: CASTSGTNFNYGYTF
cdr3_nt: TGTGCCAGCACCTCCGGGACAAACTTTAACTATGGCTACACCTTC

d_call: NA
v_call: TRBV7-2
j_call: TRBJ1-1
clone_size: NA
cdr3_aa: CASSLVFQGGTEAFF
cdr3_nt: TGTGCCAGCAGCTTAGTATTCCAGGGAGGCACTGAAGCTTTCTTT

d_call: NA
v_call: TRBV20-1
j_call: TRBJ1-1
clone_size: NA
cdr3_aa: CSASSGAIMNTEAFF
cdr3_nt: TGCAGTGCTAGTAGTGGGGCTATAATGAACACTGAAGCTTTCTTT

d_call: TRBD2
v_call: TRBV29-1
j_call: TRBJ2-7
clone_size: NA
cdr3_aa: CSVEGRERYEQYF
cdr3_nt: TGCAGCGTCGAAGGGCGGGAGCGGTACGAGCAGTACTTC

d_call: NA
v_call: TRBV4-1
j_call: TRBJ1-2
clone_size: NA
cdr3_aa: CASGSGGYYGYTF
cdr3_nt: TGCGCCAGCGGGTCGGGGGGGTACTATGGCTACACCTTC

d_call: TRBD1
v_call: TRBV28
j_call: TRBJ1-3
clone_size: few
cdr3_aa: CASSSNFGTAGNTIYF
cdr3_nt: TGTGCCAGCAGTTCCAACTTTGGGACAGCTGGAAACACCATATATTTT

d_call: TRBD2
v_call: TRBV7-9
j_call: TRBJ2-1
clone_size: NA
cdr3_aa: CASSLGGLADNEQFF
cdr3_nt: TGTGCCAGCAGCTTAGGGGGACTAGCAGACAATGAGCAGTTCTTC

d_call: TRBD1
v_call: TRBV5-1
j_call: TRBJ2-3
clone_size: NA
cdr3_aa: CASSKTGVADTQYF
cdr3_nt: TGCGCCAGCAGCAAAACAGGGGTGGCAGATACGCAGTATTTT

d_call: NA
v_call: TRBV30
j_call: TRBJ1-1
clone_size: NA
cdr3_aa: CAWSVKGRVSGRGNTEAFF
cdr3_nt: TGTGCCTGGAGTGTAAAGGGGAGGGTTTCAGGAAGAGGGAACACTGAAGCTTTCTTT

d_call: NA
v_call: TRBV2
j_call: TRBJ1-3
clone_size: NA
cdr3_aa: CASRPAGNTIYF
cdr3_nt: TGTGCCAGCAGGCCGGCTGGAAACACCATATATTTT

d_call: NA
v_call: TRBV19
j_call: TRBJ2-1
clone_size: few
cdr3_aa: CASREGLTEQFF
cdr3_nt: TGTGCCAGTAGGGAGGGACTCACTGAGCAGTTCTTC

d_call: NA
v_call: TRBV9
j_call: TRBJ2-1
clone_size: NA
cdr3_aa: CASSSHLGAGGDNEQFF
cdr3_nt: TGTGCCAGCAGCAGCCACCTCGGAGCGGGCGGGGACAATGAGCAGTTCTTC

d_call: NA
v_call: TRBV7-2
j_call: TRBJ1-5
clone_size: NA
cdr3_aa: CASSFGGNQPQHF
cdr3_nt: TGTGCCAGCAGCTTTGGGGGGAACCAGCCCCAGCATTTT

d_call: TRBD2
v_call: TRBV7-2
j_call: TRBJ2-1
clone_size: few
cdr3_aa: CASSRRGEYNEQFF
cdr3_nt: TGTGCCAGCAGCCGTCGGGGGGAGTACAATGAGCAGTTCTTC

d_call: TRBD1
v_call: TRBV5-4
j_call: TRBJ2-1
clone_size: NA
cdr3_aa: CASSPAGGGFYNEQFF
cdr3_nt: TGTGCCAGCAGCCCGGCAGGGGGCGGGTTTTACAATGAGCAGTTCTTC

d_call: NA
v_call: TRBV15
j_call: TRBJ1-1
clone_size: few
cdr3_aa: CATSRGRGGNTEAFF
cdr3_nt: TGTGCCACCAGCAGAGGGAGAGGCGGTAACACTGAAGCTTTCTTT

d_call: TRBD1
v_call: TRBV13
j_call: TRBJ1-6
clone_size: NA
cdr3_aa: CASSQRTGGSSYNSPLHF
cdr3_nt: TGTGCCAGCAGCCAACGGACAGGGGGAAGCTCCTATAATTCACCCCTCCACTTT

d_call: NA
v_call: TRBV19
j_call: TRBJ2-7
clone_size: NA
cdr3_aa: CASSTLRALHEQYF
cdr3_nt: TGTGCCAGTAGTACCTTGCGGGCGCTGCACGAGCAGTACTTC

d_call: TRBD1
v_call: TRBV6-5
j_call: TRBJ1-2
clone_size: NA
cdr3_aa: CASTRDRGSLGYTF
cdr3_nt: TGTGCCAGCACCAGGGACAGGGGGTCTTTGGGCTACACCTTC

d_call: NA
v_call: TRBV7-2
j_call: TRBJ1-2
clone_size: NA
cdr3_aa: CASSISTGTQIYGYTF
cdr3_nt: TGTGCCAGCAGCATATCTACAGGGACGCAGATCTATGGCTACACCTTC

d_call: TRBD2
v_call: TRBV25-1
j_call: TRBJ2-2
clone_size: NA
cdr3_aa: CASSESLAVYTGELFF
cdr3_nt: TGTGCCAGCAGTGAATCCCTAGCGGTCTACACCGGGGAGCTGTTTTTT

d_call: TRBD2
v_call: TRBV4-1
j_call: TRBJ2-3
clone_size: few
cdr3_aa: CASSQDGTAGGPRDTQYF
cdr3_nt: TGCGCCAGCAGCCAAGATGGTACGGCGGGAGGGCCGCGAGATACGCAGTATTTT

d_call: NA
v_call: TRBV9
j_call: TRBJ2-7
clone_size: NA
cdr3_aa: CASSVDGGNSYEQYF
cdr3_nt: TGTGCCAGCAGCGTAGATGGGGGGAACTCCTACGAGCAGTACTTC

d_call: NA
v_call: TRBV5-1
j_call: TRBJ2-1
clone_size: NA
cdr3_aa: CASSFRGSHEQFF
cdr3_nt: TGCGCCAGCAGCTTTAGGGGAAGCCATGAGCAGTTCTTC

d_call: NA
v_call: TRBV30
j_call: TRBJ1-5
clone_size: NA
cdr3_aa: CAWSAGRGQPQHF
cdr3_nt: TGTGCCTGGAGCGCCGGAAGGGGACAGCCCCAGCATTTT

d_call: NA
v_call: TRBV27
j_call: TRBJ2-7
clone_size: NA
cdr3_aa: CASSLSLNYEQYF
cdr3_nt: TGTGCCAGCAGTTTAAGTCTAAACTACGAGCAGTACTTC

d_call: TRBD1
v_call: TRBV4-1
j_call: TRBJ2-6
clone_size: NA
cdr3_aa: CASSLGQGNGANVLTF
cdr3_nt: TGCGCCAGCAGCCTCGGACAGGGAAATGGGGCCAACGTCCTGACTTTC

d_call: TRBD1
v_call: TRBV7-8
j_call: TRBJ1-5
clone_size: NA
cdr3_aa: CASSLGTGDNQPQHF
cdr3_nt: TGTGCCAGCAGCTTAGGGACAGGCGACAATCAGCCCCAGCATTTT

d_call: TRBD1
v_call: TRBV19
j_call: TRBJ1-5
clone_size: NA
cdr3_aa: CASSMTGGVSQPQHF
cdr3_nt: TGTGCCAGTAGTATGACAGGGGGCGTAAGTCAGCCCCAGCATTTT

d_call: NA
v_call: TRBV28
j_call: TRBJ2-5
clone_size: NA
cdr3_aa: CASSWGALVETQYF
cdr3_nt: TGTGCCAGCAGTTGGGGCGCATTGGTGGAGACCCAGTACTTC

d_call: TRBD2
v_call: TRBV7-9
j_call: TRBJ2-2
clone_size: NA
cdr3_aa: CASSSSASGSPLTGELFF
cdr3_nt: TGTGCCAGCAGCTCCTCTGCTAGCGGGAGCCCCTTGACTGGGGAGCTGTTTTTT

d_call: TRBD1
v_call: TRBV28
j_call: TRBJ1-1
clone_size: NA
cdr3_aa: CASSLGQGRRGWTEAFF
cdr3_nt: TGTGCCAGCAGTCTTGGACAGGGGCGGCGGGGCTGGACTGAAGCTTTCTTT

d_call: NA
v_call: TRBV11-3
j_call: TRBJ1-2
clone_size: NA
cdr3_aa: CASSLRQGEYGYTF
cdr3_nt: TGTGCCAGCAGCTTAAGGCAGGGCGAGTATGGCTACACCTTC

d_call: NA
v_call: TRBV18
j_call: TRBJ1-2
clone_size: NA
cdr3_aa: CASSPTPQPLDYGYTF
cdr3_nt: TGTGCCAGCTCACCGACCCCACAGCCCCTCGACTATGGCTACACCTTC

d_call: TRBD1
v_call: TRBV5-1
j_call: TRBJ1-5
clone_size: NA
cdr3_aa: CASSLVYGWDRGADQPQHF
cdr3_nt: TGCGCCAGCAGCTTGGTATATGGTTGGGACAGGGGAGCCGATCAGCCCCAGCATTTT

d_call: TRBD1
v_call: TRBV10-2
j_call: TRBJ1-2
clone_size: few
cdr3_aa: CASSGDGTGDGYTF
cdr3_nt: TGCGCCAGCAGTGGAGATGGGACAGGTGATGGCTACACCTTC